Shown below are 22 T cell receptor beta chains from a single sample sequenced in a study of breast tumors, draining lymph nodes, adjacent tissues. TCRdb called the multiplex PCR reads again in MiXCR, with one record for every CDR3 protein. The repertoire includes around 50,000 distinct CDR3 sequences, more than 20% of them detected once, and approximately 8% sits in the top ten. The source material was breast tumor tissue. These receptors were collected from a female donor with breast cancer. Some clones in this sample may be carry-over from other donors' samples.

The J gene is TRBJ2-2, the V gene TRBV10-1, with D perhaps matching TRBD1 (6 bases). Germline V lookup: CDR1 WNHNN, CDR2 SYGVQD (reference sequence). CDR3 length: 14 residues. V lost 7 bases and J 4 bases, leaving 13 bases between the germline ends. CDR3 in DNA: TGCGCCAGCACTGCCAACAGGGCCACCGGGGAGCTGTTTTTT. Protein: CASTANRATGELFF.

The chain employs TRBV20-1 and TRBJ1-4, with TRBD1 as a possible D gene (5 bases). Germline values: CDR1 DFQATT, CDR2 SNEGSKA (reference sequence). The CDR3 length is 14 residues. Between the trimmed V and J ends, which lost 2 bases and 3 bases, there was a span of 10 bases. Here the CDR3 DNA reads TGCAGTGCTAGACCGGGACCGGCTAATGAAAAACTGTTTTTT. It translates to CSARPGPANEKLFF.

This clonotype has at least ten counts. V and J are TRBV5-1 and TRBJ2-3; D call uncertain. Trimming removed 4 bases at V and 4 bases at J, with 13 bases between. This CDR3 has 14 residues. Germline CDR1 SGHRS, CDR2 YFSETQ. DNA for the CDR3: TGCGCCAGCAGCAGGGTATCCAGTTCAGATACGCAGTATTTT. Translating gives CASSRVSSSDTQYF.

This clonotype has at least ten counts. The chain uses TRBV7-3 and TRBJ2-1; a weak D match, TRBD2 (6 bases). Germline V gene data show CDR1 as SGHTA and CDR2 as FQGTGA. Trimming stripped 2 bases from V and 0 bases from J, with 8 bases between. The CDR3 is 15 amino acids. The CDR3 DNA reads TGTGCCAGCAGCTTATTAGCGGCCTCCTACAATGAGCAGTTCTTC. Translation gives CASSLLAASYNEQFF.

This clonotype has at least ten counts. This chain uses TRBV18 with TRBJ1-3; D unclear. Germline V gives CDR1 KGHSH, CDR2 LQKENI. The V gene lost 5 bases and the J gene lost 4 bases, with 18 bases spanning the gap. The CDR3 spans 16 residues. CDR3 bases: TGTGCCAGCTCAAACCTACAGTCGGTTTCAGGAAACACCATATATTTT. Protein: CASSNLQSVSGNTIYF.

Ten or more counts support this clonotype. The rearrangement links TRBV20-1 to TRBJ1-2, with D maybe TRBD1 (6 bases). The CDR3 is 12 residues long. CDR1 and CDR2 from the germline V gene are DFQATT and SNEGSKA (reference sequence). The V end was cut by 6 bases, the J end by 2 bases, with 10 bases between. The CDR3 DNA follows: TGCAGTGCGACAGGACAGAACTATGGCTACACCTTC. It translates to CSATGQNYGYTF.

This clonotype appeared many times. The CDR3, as DNA: TGTGCCATCTCCCGTCTGGGACGAATTTTCGAGGAGGAGGCTGGCACAGATACGCAGTATTTT. Its translation: CAISRLGRIFEEEAGTDTQYF. The chain employs TRBV10-3 and TRBJ2-3; D tentatively fits TRBD1 or TRBD2 (5 bases each). The CDR3 contains 21 residues. V was clipped by 8 bases and J by 1 base, with 34 bases between them. Germline V CDR1 and CDR2: ENHRY, SYGVKD.

This clonotype was detected many times. The chain links TRBV18 to TRBJ1-2, with 8 bases identical to TRBD1. Unmatched junction bases numbered 6, after V lost 1 base and J lost 8 bases. The CDR3 loop spans 14 amino acids. CDR1 is KGHSH and CDR2 is LQKENI in the germline V gene. CDR3 region: CASSPQTGARGYTF. The CDR3 DNA sequence: TGTGCCAGCTCACCACAGACAGGGGCGAGAGGCTACACCTTC.

To note about this clonotype: A much larger clone sits a single nucleotide away, making a read error possible. The chain combines TRBV6-1 with TRBJ1-2; D remains unclear. The CDR3 loop spans 11 amino acids. The germline gives CDR1 MNHNS, CDR2 SASEGT. Trimming removed 6 bases at V and 7 bases at J, with 9 bases between. CDR3 in DNA: TGTGCCAGCAGCGGAGGTGTTGGCTACACCTTC. It yields the protein CASSGGVGYTF.

This clonotype appeared a few times. The chain has TRBV7-8 and TRBJ2-1; 7 bases are shared with TRBD1. Germline V lookup: CDR1 SGHVS, CDR2 FQNEAQ. The CDR3 is 14 amino acids. Trimming at V came to 3 bases and at J to 7 bases, leaving 6 bases not matched to a gene. CDR3 in amino acids: CASSLSRGRNEQFF. CDR3 nucleotide sequence: TGTGCCAGCAGCTTGTCTAGGGGGCGAAATGAGCAGTTCTTC.

There are a few counts of this clonotype. The V and J genes are TRBV7-3 and TRBJ2-3, with no clear D. Germline assignment: CDR1 SGHTA and CDR2 FQGTGA. Between the trimmed V and J ends, which lost 5 bases and 6 bases, there was a span of 15 bases. The CDR3 is 14 amino acids. The CDR3 spells CASSHGPGADTQYF. The CDR3 nucleotides read TGTGCCAGCAGCCATGGGCCAGGTGCGGATACGCAGTATTTT.

There are many counts of this clonotype. This chain connects TRBV9 to TRBJ2-7; tentatively, D is TRBD2 (5 bases). The V end lost 0 bases, the J end lost 1 base, and 11 bases lay between the germline ends. CDR1 is SGDLS, CDR2 YYNGEE, per germline. The CDR3 runs 15 residues. Here the CDR3 reads CASSVDASRSYEQYF. The DNA for the CDR3 is TGTGCCAGCAGCGTAGACGCTAGCCGATCCTACGAGCAGTACTTC.

This clonotype was seen repeatedly, ten times or more. The chain employs TRBV19 and TRBJ2-7, with 12 bases fitting TRBD2. CDR1 and CDR2 from the germline V gene are LNHDA and SQIVND (reference sequence). V shed 3 bases and J 6 bases; nucleotides not matched to a gene: 3. The CDR3 runs 14 residues. The CDR3 DNA is TGTGCCAGTAGTATTCGACTAGCGGGAGCCGAGCAGTACTTC. Protein: CASSIRLAGAEQYF. The full variable domain, in which reference TRBV19 and TRBJ2-7 provide the parts outside the CDR3, is DGGITQSPKYLFRKEGQNVTLSCEQNLNHDAMYWYRQDPGQGLRLIYYSQIVNDFQKGDIAEGYSVSREKKESFPLTVTSAQKNPTAFYLCASSIRLAGAEQYFGPGTRLTVT.

At least ten counts were recorded for this clonotype. The chain carries TRBV5-8 and TRBJ2-7; 9 positions agree with TRBD2. V trimming: 2 bases; J trimming: 2 bases; junction bases outside the gene matches: 2. Germline values: CDR1 SGHTS, CDR2 YDEGEE. The CDR3 consists of 14 residues. The CDR3 DNA reads as TGTGCCAGCAGCTTAGTAGCGGGGGCCTACGAGCAGTACTTC. It codes for CASSLVAGAYEQYF.

Many counts were recorded for this clonotype. This chain joins TRBV7-9 and TRBJ1-4; 9 bases agree with TRBD1. Germline V gene lookup returns CDR1 SEHNR and CDR2 FQNEAQ (reference sequence). The CDR3 has 14 residues. The V gene end was trimmed by 5 bases and the J gene end by 7 bases; junction bases not matched to a gene: 5. Here the CDR3 reads CASSHDRGIEKLFF. CDR3 DNA sequence: TGTGCCAGCAGCCACGACAGGGGGATTGAAAAACTGTTTTTT. The entire variable domain, with the rest obtained from reference TRBV7-9 and TRBJ1-4, is as follows: DTGVSQNPRHKITKRGQNVTFRCDPISEHNRLYWYRQTLGQGPEFLTYFQNEAQLEKSRLLSDRFSAERPKGSFSTLEIQRTEQGDSAMYLCASSHDRGIEKLFFGSGTQLSVL.

This clonotype was recorded at least ten times. The chain is built from TRBV3-1 and TRBJ1-5; D may be TRBD1 (5 bases). Per the germline V gene, CDR1 is LGHDT and CDR2 is YNNKEL (reference sequence). The V end was cut by 1 base, the J end by 6 bases, with 10 bases between. This CDR3 is 14 amino acids long. The CDR3 loop is CASSQGQGGQPQHF. The CDR3 DNA is TGTGCCAGCAGCCAAGGGCAGGGTGGTCAGCCCCAGCATTTT.

This clonotype appeared a few times. The V gene is TRBV30, the J gene TRBJ1-5; possible D gene TRBD1, 6 bases. This CDR3 region has 13 residues. Trimming shortened V by 0 bases and J by 7 bases, and 10 bases separated the two germline ends. Germline V gives CDR1 GTSNPN, CDR2 SVGIG (reference sequence). In DNA, the CDR3 is TGTGCCTGGAGTGTAGACAGGCAACAGCCCCAGCATTTT. Protein product: CAWSVDRQQPQHF.

The sample holds a few counts of this clonotype. V and J are TRBV30 and TRBJ2-1, with D perhaps being TRBD1 or TRBD2 (5 bases each). This CDR3 region has 15 residues. V was cut by 5 bases and J by 7 bases, with 21 bases left in between. Germline CDR1 and CDR2: GTSNPN and SVGIG (reference sequence). The CDR3 spells CAWVKRGVVGNEQFF. DNA for the CDR3: TGTGCCTGGGTAAAGAGGGGCGTTGTAGGTAATGAGCAGTTCTTC.

This chain joins TRBV11-1 and TRBJ2-6, with D hard to call. From germline, CDR1 is SGHAT and CDR2 FQDESV (reference sequence). Trimming left V 1 base short and J 0 bases short, with 16 bases between. The CDR3 is 19 amino acids. This CDR3 is CASSLGSGLYFSGANVLTF. The CDR3 coding sequence is TGTGCCAGCAGCTTAGGTTCGGGCCTCTATTTCTCTGGGGCCAACGTCCTGACTTTC. The full variable domain, rest sourced from reference TRBV11-1 and TRBJ2-6, is EAEVAQSPRYKITEKSQAVAFWCDPISGHATLYWYRQILGQGPELLVQFQDESVVDDSQLPKDRFSAERLKGVDSTLKIQPAELGDSAMYLCASSLGSGLYFSGANVLTFGAGSRLTVL.

This clonotype was seen repeatedly, ten times or more. This rearrangement joins TRBV5-4 to TRBJ2-7; 8 bases line up with TRBD1. V shed 1 base, J shed 4 bases, and the junction held 7 bases outside the gene matches. CDR1 is SGHNT and CDR2 is YYREEE in the germline V gene (reference sequence). This CDR3 region has 15 residues. The CDR3 DNA reads TGTGCCAGCAGCTTGAAGGCCAGGGGGCAATACGAGCAGTACTTC. It is translated as CASSLKARGQYEQYF.

Ten or more counts support this clonotype. The chain has TRBV28 and TRBJ2-1; TRBD1 matches 7 bases. Per germline, CDR1 MDHEN and CDR2 SYDVKM. V was clipped by 6 bases and J by 8 bases; unmatched bases: 7. There are 13 residues in the CDR3. CDR3: CASRDQGVDEQFF. The CDR3 bases are TGTGCCAGCAGGGACCAGGGGGTCGATGAGCAGTTCTTC.

A word on this clonotype: The junction shows a germline mismatch at one end, possibly a read error. The rearrangement links TRBV20-1 to TRBJ1-2, with a possible D match to TRBD1 (6 bases). In germline, CDR1 is DFQATT, CDR2 SNEGSKA (reference sequence). The CDR3 runs to 12 residues. The CDR3 loop is CGAPGGDYGYTF. Here the CDR3 DNA reads TGCGGTGCACCCGGGGGCGACTACGGCTACACCTTC.